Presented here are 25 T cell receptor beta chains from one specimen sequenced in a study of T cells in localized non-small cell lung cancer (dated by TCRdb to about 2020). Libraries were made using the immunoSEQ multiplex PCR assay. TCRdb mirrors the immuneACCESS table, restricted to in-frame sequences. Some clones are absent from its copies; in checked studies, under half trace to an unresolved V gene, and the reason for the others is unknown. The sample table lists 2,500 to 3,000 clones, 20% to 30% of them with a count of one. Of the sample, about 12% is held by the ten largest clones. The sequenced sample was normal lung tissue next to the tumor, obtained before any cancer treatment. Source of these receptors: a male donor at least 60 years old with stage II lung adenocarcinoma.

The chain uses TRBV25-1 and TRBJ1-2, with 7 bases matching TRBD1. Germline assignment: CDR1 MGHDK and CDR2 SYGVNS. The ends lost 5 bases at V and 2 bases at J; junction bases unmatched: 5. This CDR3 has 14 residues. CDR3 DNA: TGTGCCAGCAGTCGACAGGGTCGGAACTATGGCTACACCTTC. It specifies CASSRQGRNYGYTF.

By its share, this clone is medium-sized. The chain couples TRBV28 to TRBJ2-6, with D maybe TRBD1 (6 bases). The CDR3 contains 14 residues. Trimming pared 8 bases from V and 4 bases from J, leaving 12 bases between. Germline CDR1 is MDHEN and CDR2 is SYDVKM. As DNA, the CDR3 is TGTGCCAGCGCGCGGACAGTCGGGGCCAACGTCCTGACTTTC. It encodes CASARTVGANVLTF.

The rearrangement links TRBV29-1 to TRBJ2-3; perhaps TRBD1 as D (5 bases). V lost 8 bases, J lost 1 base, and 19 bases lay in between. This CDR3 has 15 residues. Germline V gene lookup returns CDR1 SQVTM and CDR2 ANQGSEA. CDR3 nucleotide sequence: TGCAGCACCTCAAGGGGAAACGTGGGCACAGATACGCAGTATTTT. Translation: CSTSRGNVGTDTQYF.

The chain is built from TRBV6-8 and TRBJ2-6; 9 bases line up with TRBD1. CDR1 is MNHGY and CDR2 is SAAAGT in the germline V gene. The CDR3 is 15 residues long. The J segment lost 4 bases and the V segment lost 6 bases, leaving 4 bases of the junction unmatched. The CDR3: CASRGTGSGANVLTF. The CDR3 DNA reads TGTGCCAGCAGGGGGACAGGGAGCGGGGCCAACGTCCTGACTTTC.

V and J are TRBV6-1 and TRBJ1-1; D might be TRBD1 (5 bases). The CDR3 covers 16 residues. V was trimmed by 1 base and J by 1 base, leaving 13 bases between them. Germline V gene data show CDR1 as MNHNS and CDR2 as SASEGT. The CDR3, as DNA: TGTGCCAGCAGTGAAGGGGGCTGGGCCCCGAACACTGAAGCTTTCTTT. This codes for CASSEGGWAPNTEAFF.

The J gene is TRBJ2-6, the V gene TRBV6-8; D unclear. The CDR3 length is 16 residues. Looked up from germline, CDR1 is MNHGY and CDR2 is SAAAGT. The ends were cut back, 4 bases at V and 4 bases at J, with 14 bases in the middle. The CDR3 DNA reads TGTGCCAGCAGTTCTTCCCCCAGCTCCGGGGCCAACGTCCTGACTTTC. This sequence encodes CASSSSPSSGANVLTF.

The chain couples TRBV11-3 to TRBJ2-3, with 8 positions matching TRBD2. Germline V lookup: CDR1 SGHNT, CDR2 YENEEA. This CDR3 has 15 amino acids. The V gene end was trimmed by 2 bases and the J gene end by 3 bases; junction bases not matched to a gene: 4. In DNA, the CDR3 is TGTGCCAGCAGCTTACAGCGGGGGCCAACAGATACGCAGTATTTT. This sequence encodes CASSLQRGPTDTQYF.

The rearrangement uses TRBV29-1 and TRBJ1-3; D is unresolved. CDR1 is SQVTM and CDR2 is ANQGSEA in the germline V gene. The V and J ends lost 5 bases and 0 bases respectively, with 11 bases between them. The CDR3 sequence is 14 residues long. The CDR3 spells CSVSGPGSGNTIYF. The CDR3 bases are TGCAGCGTTAGCGGACCCGGCTCTGGAAACACCATATATTTT. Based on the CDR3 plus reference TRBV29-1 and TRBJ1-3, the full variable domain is SAVISQKPSRDICQRGTSLTIQCQVDSQVTMMFWYRQQPGQSLTLIATANQGSEATYESGFVIDKFPISRPNLTFSTLTVSNMSPEDSSIYLCSVSGPGSGNTIYFGEGSWLTVV.

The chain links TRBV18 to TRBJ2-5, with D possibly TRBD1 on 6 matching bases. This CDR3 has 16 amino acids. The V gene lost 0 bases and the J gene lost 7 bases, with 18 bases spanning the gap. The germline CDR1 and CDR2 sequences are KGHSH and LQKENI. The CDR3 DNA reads TGTGCCAGCTCACCACCGTATGAGGCCCAAGGGGGGACCCAGTACTTC. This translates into CASSPPYEAQGGTQYF.

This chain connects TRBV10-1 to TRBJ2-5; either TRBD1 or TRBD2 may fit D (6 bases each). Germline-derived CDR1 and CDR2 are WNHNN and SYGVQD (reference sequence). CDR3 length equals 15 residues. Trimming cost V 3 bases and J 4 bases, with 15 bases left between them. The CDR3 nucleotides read TGCGCCAGCAGTGATTCTGGGGGGCGTAGAGAGACCCAGTACTTC. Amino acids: CASSDSGGRRETQYF.

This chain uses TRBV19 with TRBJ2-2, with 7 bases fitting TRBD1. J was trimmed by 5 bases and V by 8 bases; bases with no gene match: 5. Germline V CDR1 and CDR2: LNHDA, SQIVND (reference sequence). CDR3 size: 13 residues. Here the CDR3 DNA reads TGTGCCAGTGCCATCAGGGGGACCGGGGAGCTGTTTTTT. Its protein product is CASAIRGTGELFF.

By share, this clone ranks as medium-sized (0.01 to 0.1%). Written as DNA, the CDR3 is TGTGCCAGCAGCTTTTTAGCGGGGGCCTACAATGAGCAGTTCTTC. It yields the protein CASSFLAGAYNEQFF. The chain is built from TRBV11-3 and TRBJ2-1; 9 nucleotides match TRBD2. This CDR3 spans 15 amino acids. Germline V gives CDR1 SGHNT, CDR2 YENEEA. The trim removed 3 bases at V and 2 bases at J, leaving 2 bases unmatched.

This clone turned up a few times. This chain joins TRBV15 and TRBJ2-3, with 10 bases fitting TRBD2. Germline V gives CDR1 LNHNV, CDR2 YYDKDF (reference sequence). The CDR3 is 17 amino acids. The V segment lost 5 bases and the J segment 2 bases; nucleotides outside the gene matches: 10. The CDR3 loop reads CATSRRILAGNTDTQYF. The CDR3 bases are TGTGCCACCAGCCGTAGAATACTAGCGGGGAACACAGATACGCAGTATTTT.

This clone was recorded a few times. The CDR3 is CAWSDYSNQPQHF. As DNA, the CDR3 is TGTGCCTGGAGTGATTATAGCAATCAGCCCCAGCATTTT. V and J are TRBV30 and TRBJ1-5; D is undetermined. There are 13 residues in the CDR3. V shed 1 base and J shed 0 bases, with 4 bases lying between them. The germline gives CDR1 GTSNPN, CDR2 SVGIG (reference sequence).

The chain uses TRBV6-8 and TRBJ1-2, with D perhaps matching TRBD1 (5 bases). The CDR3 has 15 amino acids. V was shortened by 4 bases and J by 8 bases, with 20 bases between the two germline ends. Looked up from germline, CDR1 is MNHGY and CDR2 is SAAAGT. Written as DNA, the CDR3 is TGTGCCAGCAGTTCCCCGGGTCCCTCGTCAGGGGGCTACACCTTC. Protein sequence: CASSSPGPSSGGYTF.

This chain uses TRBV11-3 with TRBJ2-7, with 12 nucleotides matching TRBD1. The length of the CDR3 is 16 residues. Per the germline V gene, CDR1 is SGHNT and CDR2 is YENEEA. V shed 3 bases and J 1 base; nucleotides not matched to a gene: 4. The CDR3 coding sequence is TGTGCCAGCAGCTTGGGACAGGGGGCATTTTCCTACGAGCAGTACTTC. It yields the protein CASSLGQGAFSYEQYF.

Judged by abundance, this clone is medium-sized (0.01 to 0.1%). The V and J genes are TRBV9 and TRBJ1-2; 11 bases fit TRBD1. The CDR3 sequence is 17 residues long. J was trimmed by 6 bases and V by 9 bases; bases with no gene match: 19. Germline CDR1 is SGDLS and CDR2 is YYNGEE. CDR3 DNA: TGTGCCACCCCGACCGGGACAGGGGGACCTAGGGCGAATGGCTACACCTTC. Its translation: CATPTGTGGPRANGYTF.

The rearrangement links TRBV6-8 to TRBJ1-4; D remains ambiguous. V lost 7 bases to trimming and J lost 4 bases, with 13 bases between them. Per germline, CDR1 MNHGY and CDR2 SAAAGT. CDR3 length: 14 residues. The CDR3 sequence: CASKSIQDNEKLFF. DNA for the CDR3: TGTGCCAGCAAATCGATCCAGGATAATGAAAAACTGTTTTTT.

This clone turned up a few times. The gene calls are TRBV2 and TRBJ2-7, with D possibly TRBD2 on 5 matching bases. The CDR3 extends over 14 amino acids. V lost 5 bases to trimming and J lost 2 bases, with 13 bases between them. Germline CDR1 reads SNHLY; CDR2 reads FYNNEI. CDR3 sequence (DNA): TGTGCCAGCAGTTCCGGGATTCTCCCCTACGAGCAGTACTTC. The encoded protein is CASSSGILPYEQYF.

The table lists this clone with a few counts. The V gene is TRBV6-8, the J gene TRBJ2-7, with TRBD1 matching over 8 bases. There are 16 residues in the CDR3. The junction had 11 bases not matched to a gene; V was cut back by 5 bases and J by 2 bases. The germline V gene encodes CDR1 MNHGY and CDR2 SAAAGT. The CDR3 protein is CASSDPGQGPTYEQYF. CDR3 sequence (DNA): TGTGCCAGCAGTGATCCCGGACAGGGTCCTACCTACGAGCAGTACTTC.

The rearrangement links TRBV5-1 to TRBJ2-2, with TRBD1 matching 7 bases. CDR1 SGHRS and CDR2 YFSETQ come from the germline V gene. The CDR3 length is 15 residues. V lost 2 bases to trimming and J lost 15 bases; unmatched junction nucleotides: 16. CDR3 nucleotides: TGCGCCAGCAGCTTAGGTATTGGGACAGCCCAGAGGTTGTTTTTT. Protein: CASSLGIGTAQRLFF.

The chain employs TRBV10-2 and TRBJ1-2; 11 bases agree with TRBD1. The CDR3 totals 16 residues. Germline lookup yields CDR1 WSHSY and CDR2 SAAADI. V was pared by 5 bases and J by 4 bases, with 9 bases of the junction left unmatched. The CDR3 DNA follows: TGCGCCAGCAGTTCTCGGACAGGGGGCGTCCGCTATGGCTACACCTTC. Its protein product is CASSSRTGGVRYGYTF.

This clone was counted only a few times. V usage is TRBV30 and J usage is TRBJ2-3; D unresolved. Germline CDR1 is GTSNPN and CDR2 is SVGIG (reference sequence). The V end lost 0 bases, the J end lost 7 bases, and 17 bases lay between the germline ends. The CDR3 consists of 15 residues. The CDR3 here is CAWSVELRTWNTQYF. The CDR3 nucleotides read TGTGCCTGGAGTGTAGAGTTAAGGACGTGGAATACGCAGTATTTT.

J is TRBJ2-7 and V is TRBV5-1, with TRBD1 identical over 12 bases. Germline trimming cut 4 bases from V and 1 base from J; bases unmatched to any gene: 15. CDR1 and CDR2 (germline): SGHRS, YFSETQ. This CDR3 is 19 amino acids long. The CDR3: CASSPVFGTGGRWSYEQYF. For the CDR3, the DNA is TGCGCCAGCAGCCCGGTTTTCGGGACAGGGGGCCGATGGTCCTACGAGCAGTACTTC.

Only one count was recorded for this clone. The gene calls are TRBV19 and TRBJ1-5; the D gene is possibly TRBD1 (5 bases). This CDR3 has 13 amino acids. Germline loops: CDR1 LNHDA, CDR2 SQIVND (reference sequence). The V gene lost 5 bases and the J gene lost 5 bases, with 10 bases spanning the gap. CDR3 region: CASSQQGDQPQHF. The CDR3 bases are TGTGCCAGTAGTCAGCAGGGCGATCAGCCCCAGCATTTT.